The 26 T cell receptor beta chains below come from one sample, sequenced in a study of neurological immune-mediated disorders (dated by TCRdb to the late 2010s). Preparation of the library involved 5' RACE. The listed sequencing device is Illumina HiSeq 2500. TCRdb handled the public reads itself, with Q25 trimming in fastp and clone calling in MiXCR, and kept productive beta chains. Here each entry gathers all rows of one CDR3 protein and keeps the most common genes and DNA. The sample records tens of thousands of distinct CDR3 sequences, roughly 2% of which are singletons. Of the sample, 2.2% falls within the top ten clones. The sample taken for sequencing was PBMCs. The source is a woman aged 35 to 49 with multiple sclerosis.

This clonotype has ten or more counts. V and J are TRBV4-1 and TRBJ1-2; a weak D match, TRBD1 (5 bases). The CDR3 has 14 residues. The germline V gene encodes CDR1 MGHRA and CDR2 YSYEKL. V was shortened by 2 bases and J by 3 bases, with 10 bases between the two germline ends. The CDR3 sequence is CASSQTTGDYGYTF. CDR3 bases: TGCGCCAGCAGCCAAACGACGGGGGACTATGGCTACACCTTC.

This clonotype was observed at least ten times. The chain carries TRBV5-1 and TRBJ1-3, with no clear D. Germline CDR1 SGHRS, CDR2 YFSETQ. The CDR3 covers 15 residues. V lost 3 bases and J 0 bases, leaving 10 bases between the germline ends. The CDR3 protein is CASSSDPNSGNTIYF. The CDR3 coding sequence is TGCGCCAGCAGCTCCGACCCGAACTCTGGAAACACCATATATTTT.

Many counts were recorded for this clonotype. The chain is built from TRBV7-6 and TRBJ1-1; D call uncertain. V was shortened by 1 base and J by 7 bases, with 7 bases between the two germline ends. The CDR3 totals 12 residues. Germline CDR1 SGHVS, CDR2 FNYEAQ. The CDR3: CASSLGESEAFF. CDR3 nucleotides: TGTGCCAGCAGCTTAGGCGAAAGTGAAGCTTTCTTT.

There are many counts of this clonotype. The rearrangement uses TRBV20-1 and TRBJ2-2, with TRBD2 as a possible D gene (7 bases). The CDR3 loop spans 15 amino acids. Germline-derived CDR1 and CDR2 are DFQATT and SNEGSKA (reference sequence). Trimming stripped 5 bases from V and 6 bases from J, with 19 bases between. In DNA form, the CDR3 reads TGCAGTGCTTCTCGTAGGGTAGGGGGGGCCGGGGAGCTGTTTTTT. It specifies CSASRRVGGAGELFF.

The sample holds many counts of this clonotype. The chain combines TRBV9 with TRBJ2-3; D possibly uses TRBD1 or TRBD2 (5 bases each). Germline CDR1 is SGDLS and CDR2 is YYNGEE. The CDR3 runs to 17 residues. V lost 2 bases and J 4 bases, leaving 20 bases between the germline ends. CDR3 amino acids: CASSVGLAVIAADTQYF. The CDR3 nucleotides read TGTGCCAGCAGCGTGGGGCTAGCCGTCATTGCGGCAGATACGCAGTATTTT.

In its sample, this clonotype was seen many times. The V gene is TRBV4-1, the J gene TRBJ2-5; 7 bases line up with TRBD1. J gave up 3 bases and V 1 base, and 2 bases lay outside the gene matches. Germline assignment: CDR1 MGHRA and CDR2 YSYEKL. The CDR3 sequence is 14 residues long. The CDR3 DNA is TGCGCCAGCAGCCAAGGACAGGGCAAAGAGACCCAGTACTTC. It encodes CASSQGQGKETQYF.

This clonotype was seen many times. Just one base apart from a much larger clone, this may be a read error. The chain joins TRBV9 to TRBJ2-3; 7 nucleotides align to TRBD2. The CDR3 consists of 14 residues. Germline V lookup: CDR1 SGDLS, CDR2 YYNGEE. V gave up 3 bases and J gave up 8 bases; unmatched junction bases: 9. CDR3 sequence: CASSERDYRGTQYF. In DNA, the CDR3 is TGTGCCAGCAGCGAACGGGACTACCGCGGTACGCAGTATTTT.

This clonotype was observed at least ten times. V is TRBV5-1 and J is TRBJ1-1; perhaps TRBD1 as D (6 bases). CDR1 is SGHRS, CDR2 YFSETQ, per germline. Trimming left V 4 bases short and J 3 bases short, with 10 bases between. The CDR3 has 13 residues. The CDR3 loop reads CASSPTGHTEAFF. The CDR3 DNA reads TGCGCCAGCAGCCCGACAGGACACACTGAAGCTTTCTTT.

This clonotype came up many times. The chain joins TRBV7-6 to TRBJ2-2, with 9 bases lining up with TRBD2. CDR1 and CDR2 (germline): SGHVS, FNYEAQ. The CDR3 totals 13 residues. V was clipped by 4 bases and J by 8 bases; unmatched bases: 2. The CDR3 here is CASSYTSGGELFF. The CDR3 DNA reads as TGTGCCAGCAGCTATACTAGCGGGGGGGAGCTGTTTTTT.

This clonotype was observed at least ten times. V and J are TRBV7-2 and TRBJ1-2; 7 nucleotides match TRBD1. CDR1 SGHTA and CDR2 FQGNSA come from the germline V gene. The ends lost 5 bases at V and 1 base at J; junction bases unmatched: 7. The CDR3 is 15 amino acids. CDR3 sequence (DNA): TGTGCCAGCAGCCCTGGGACAGCTAATAACTATGGCTACACCTTC. Its protein is CASSPGTANNYGYTF.

Ten or more counts support this clonotype. This CDR3 is CASSWTAANTGELFF. CDR3 DNA: TGTGCCAGCAGCTGGACGGCGGCGAACACCGGGGAGCTGTTTTTT. The chain carries TRBV11-2 and TRBJ2-2; D not certain. V lost 4 bases to trimming and J lost 0 bases, with 9 bases between them. The V gene's germline CDR1 is SGHAT and CDR2 FQNNGV. The CDR3 is 15 amino acids. The complete variable domain, with remaining parts taken from reference TRBV11-2 and TRBJ2-2, reads EAGVAQSPRYKIIEKRQSVAFWCNPISGHATLYWYQQILGQGPKLLIQFQNNGVVDDSQLPKDRFSAERLKGVDSTLKIQPAKLEDSAVYLCASSWTAANTGELFFGEGSRLTVL.

This clonotype was observed a handful of times. The chain carries TRBV7-3 and TRBJ1-6; D is unresolved. Looked up from germline, CDR1 is SGHTA and CDR2 is FQGTGA. V was shortened by 2 bases and J by 7 bases, with 9 bases between the two germline ends. The CDR3 length is 14 residues. CDR3 bases: TGTGCCAGCAGCTTATCCGGGTTGAATTCACCCCTCCACTTT. Translation gives CASSLSGLNSPLHF.

Ten or more counts support this clonotype. The chain has TRBV5-1 and TRBJ2-1; 11 nucleotides match TRBD2. V lost 4 bases, J lost 0 bases, and 9 bases stayed unmatched. The CDR3 length is 18 residues. Germline CDR1 reads SGHRS; CDR2 reads YFSETQ. The CDR3 sequence: CASSPRGLAGSSYNEQFF. The CDR3 DNA is TGCGCCAGCAGCCCGCGTGGACTAGCGGGCAGCTCCTACAATGAGCAGTTCTTC.

This clonotype was counted ten times or more. The gene calls are TRBV20-1 and TRBJ1-5, with D maybe TRBD1 (5 bases). The length of the CDR3 is 13 residues. The germline gives CDR1 DFQATT, CDR2 SNEGSKA (reference sequence). The V end lost 3 bases, the J end lost 6 bases, and 12 bases lay between the germline ends. CDR3 sequence: CSASGRGSQPQHF. CDR3 bases: TGCAGTGCTAGCGGGAGGGGTAGTCAGCCCCAGCATTTT.

This clonotype was found many times. The chain combines TRBV9 with TRBJ1-1; D not resolved. This CDR3 region has 15 residues. Between the trimmed V and J ends, which lost 4 bases and 1 base, there was a span of 14 bases. Per germline, CDR1 SGDLS and CDR2 YYNGEE. CDR3: CASSPRTERNTEAFF. The CDR3 DNA reads as TGTGCCAGCAGCCCTCGGACGGAAAGGAACACTGAAGCTTTCTTT.

This clonotype was observed many times. The chain joins TRBV20-1 to TRBJ2-1; no reliable D call. V was pared by 5 bases and J by 5 bases, with 19 bases between. The CDR3 contains 15 residues. Germline assignment: CDR1 DFQATT and CDR2 SNEGSKA (reference sequence). The CDR3 loop reads CSACSLVWGNNEQFF. CDR3 in DNA: TGCAGTGCTTGCTCCTTGGTTTGGGGTAACAATGAGCAGTTCTTC.

This clonotype was recorded at least ten times. The rearrangement links TRBV5-5 to TRBJ1-2, with a tentative D call TRBD1 (5 bases). Germline V CDR1 and CDR2: SGHKS, YYEKEE (reference sequence). This CDR3 contains 14 residues. V dropped 4 bases and J dropped 3 bases, with 13 bases sitting between them. For the CDR3, the DNA is TGTGCCAGCAGCCGGGGAGGGGAGTACTATGGCTACACCTTC. Its protein product is CASSRGGEYYGYTF.

This clonotype was picked up many times. This sequence joins TRBV5-1 and TRBJ1-1, with 9 nucleotides matching TRBD1. Trimming took 4 bases from V and 5 from J; bases not matched to a gene: 6. CDR1 and CDR2 (germline): SGHRS, YFSETQ. The CDR3 has 14 amino acids. CDR3 bases: TGCGCCAGCAGCACTGGACAGGGGCGGACTGAAGCTTTCTTT. Translated: CASSTGQGRTEAFF. Based on the CDR3 plus reference TRBV5-1 and TRBJ1-1, the full variable domain is KAGVTQTPRYLIKTRGQQVTLSCSPISGHRSVSWYQQTPGQGLQFLFEYFSETQRNKGNFPGRFSGRQFSNSRSEMNVSTLELGDSALYLCASSTGQGRTEAFFGQGTRLTVV.

This clonotype was seen at least ten times. The chain combines TRBV27 with TRBJ2-6, with TRBD1 identical over 9 bases. The CDR3 consists of 17 residues. Germline V gene lookup returns CDR1 MNHEY and CDR2 SMNVEV (reference sequence). The junction had 8 bases not matched to a gene; V was cut back by 5 bases and J by 3 bases. The CDR3 reads CASSARTGDSGANVLTF. The CDR3 DNA reads TGTGCCAGCAGTGCAAGGACAGGGGATAGTGGGGCCAACGTCCTGACTTTC.

This clonotype appeared many times. The chain employs TRBV5-1 and TRBJ1-1; D perhaps matches TRBD1 (6 bases). The CDR3 totals 13 residues. The germline gives CDR1 SGHRS, CDR2 YFSETQ. Trimming pared 0 bases from V and 7 bases from J, leaving 10 bases between. CDR3: CASSLGGTHEAFF. In nucleotides, the CDR3 is TGCGCCAGCAGCTTGGGGGGGACACATGAAGCTTTCTTT.

There are many counts of this clonotype. The J gene is TRBJ1-1, the V gene TRBV9; TRBD1 might be the D (6 bases). CDR1 SGDLS and CDR2 YYNGEE come from the germline V gene. The CDR3 has 14 amino acids. V lost 3 bases to trimming and J lost 5 bases, with 14 bases between them. The CDR3: CASSEGHGGTEAFF. In DNA form, the CDR3 reads TGTGCCAGCAGCGAGGGACACGGTGGGACTGAAGCTTTCTTT.

This clonotype was counted at least ten times. CDR3 sequence (DNA): TGTGCCAGCAGCCAGGCGGGGGGGCCTCAGGAAGAGACCCAGTACTTC. It codes for CASSQAGGPQEETQYF. The chain recombines TRBV3-1 with TRBJ2-5, with 9 bases fitting TRBD2. Trimming cost V 3 bases and J 3 bases; bases outside gene matches: 8. The CDR3 covers 16 residues. CDR1 is LGHDT, CDR2 YNNKEL, per germline (reference sequence).

This clonotype was seen many times. The chain combines TRBV2 with TRBJ2-7; D unresolved. Trimming left V 7 bases short and J 3 bases short, with 7 bases between. This CDR3 is built from 11 residues. Germline CDR1 reads SNHLY; CDR2 reads FYNNEI. CDR3 protein: CASNLIYEQYF. In DNA form, the CDR3 reads TGTGCCAGCAATCTGATCTACGAGCAGTACTTC.

The sample holds many counts of this clonotype. This chain connects TRBV5-1 to TRBJ2-2; D unresolved. This CDR3 region has 15 residues. Germline CDR1 is SGHRS and CDR2 is YFSETQ. V was clipped by 2 bases and J by 9 bases, with 17 bases between them. The CDR3 is CASSLTDGPPWELFF. CDR3 in DNA: TGCGCCAGCAGCTTAACGGACGGCCCACCGTGGGAGCTGTTTTTT.

The table lists this clonotype with many counts. V usage is TRBV20-1 and J usage is TRBJ2-7; D remains ambiguous. The V end lost 1 base, the J end lost 0 bases, and 1 base lay between the germline ends. The CDR3 has 11 residues. Germline V CDR1 and CDR2: DFQATT, SNEGSKA (reference sequence). The CDR3 sequence: CSARGSYEQYF. CDR3 sequence (DNA): TGCAGTGCTAGAGGCTCCTACGAGCAGTACTTC.

There are many counts of this clonotype. The rearrangement uses TRBV3-1 and TRBJ2-2; D might be TRBD2 (5 bases). Germline loops: CDR1 LGHDT, CDR2 YNNKEL (reference sequence). Trimming removed 0 bases at V and 6 bases at J, with 11 bases between. This CDR3 has 15 amino acids. CDR3: CASSQDLRGSGELFF. CDR3 DNA sequence: TGTGCCAGCAGCCAAGATTTACGAGGGTCCGGGGAGCTGTTTTTT. The full variable domain, in which reference TRBV3-1 and TRBJ2-2 provide the parts outside the CDR3, is DTAVSQTPKYLVTQMGNDKSIKCEQNLGHDTMYWYKQDSKKFLKIMFSYNNKELIINETVPNRFSPKSPDKAHLNLHINSLELGDSAVYFCASSQDLRGSGELFFGEGSRLTVL.